These 30 T cell receptor beta chains were all obtained from the same sample, sequenced in a study of OX40 agonist ivuxolimab in advanced cancers. Profiling relied on immunoSEQ multiplex PCR, and the TCRdb table lists in-frame clones only, not all of them. The sample includes some 60,000 clones, 84% seen only once; the top ten take under 30%. The sequences come from CD4+ or CD8+ T cells sorted from blood, collected in a trial of the OX40 agonist ivuxolimab. Receptor source: an adult with an advanced solid tumor such as melanoma, head and neck, liver or kidney cancer.

This chain uses TRBV18 with TRBJ1-3; D unresolved. Trimming shortened V by 0 bases and J by 2 bases, and 8 bases separated the two germline ends. The CDR3 length is 15 residues. Germline V gene data show CDR1 as KGHSH and CDR2 as LQKENI. This chain's CDR3 is CASSPPRSPGNTIYF. The DNA for the CDR3 is TGTGCCAGCTCACCACCGAGGTCCCCTGGAAACACCATATATTTT.

V and J are TRBV7-2 and TRBJ2-4; no reliable D call. The CDR3 covers 14 residues. The V gene lost 5 bases and the J gene lost 6 bases, with 14 bases spanning the gap. Germline CDR1 is SGHTA and CDR2 is FQGNSA. The CDR3 region has the DNA TGTGCCAGCAGCCAGGCCGCCCCTAGAAACATTCAGTACTTC. This encodes CASSQAAPRNIQYF.

The rearrangement joins TRBV2 to TRBJ1-4, with a possible D match to TRBD1 (6 bases). Germline CDR1 SNHLY, CDR2 FYNNEI. V lost 5 bases and J lost 0, with 19 bases in between. CDR3 size: 18 residues. The CDR3 coding sequence is TGTGCCAGCAGTCGGGGGGCCACTTTTCTTGCAACTAATGAAAAACTGTTTTTT. Its translation is CASSRGATFLATNEKLFF.

This clone has just a few counts. The chain has TRBV6-5 and TRBJ1-2; the D is unclear. CDR3 size: 13 residues. V was cut by 6 bases and J by 6 bases, with 14 bases left in between. CDR1 MNHEY and CDR2 SVGAGI come from the germline V gene. Here the CDR3 reads CASRPGTYNGYTF. The CDR3 DNA reads TGTGCCAGCAGGCCGGGAACGTACAATGGCTACACCTTC.

The table lists this clone with a count of one. This chain connects TRBV6-1 to TRBJ1-1; 8 nucleotides match TRBD1. Germline CDR1 MNHNS, CDR2 SASEGT. V lost 6 bases to trimming and J lost 4 bases; unmatched junction nucleotides: 7. This CDR3 comprises 14 residues. This CDR3 is CASSKTGVGTEAFF. The CDR3 DNA reads TGTGCCAGCAGCAAGACAGGGGTTGGCACTGAAGCTTTCTTT.

This clone was found once. The rearrangement links TRBV30 to TRBJ1-6, with D tentatively TRBD1 (6 bases). The V end was cut by 4 bases, the J end by 12 bases, with 16 bases between. The CDR3 is 13 residues long. CDR1 and CDR2 (germline): GTSNPN, SVGIG (reference sequence). The CDR3 DNA sequence: TGTGCCTGGACCGGGATCGGGGGCGAACCCCTCCACTTT. It encodes CAWTGIGGEPLHF.

This chain links TRBV7-2 with TRBJ2-5; D gene ambiguous. Looked up from germline, CDR1 is SGHTA and CDR2 is FQGNSA. V lost 5 bases, J lost 1 base, and 8 bases lay in between. The CDR3 is 13 residues long. As DNA, the CDR3 is TGTGCCAGCAGCCACCCGGCCCAAGAGACCCAGTACTTC. Its protein product is CASSHPAQETQYF. Full variable domain (missing parts from reference TRBV7-2 and TRBJ2-5): GAGVSQSPSNKVTEKGKDVELRCDPISGHTALYWYRQSLGQGLEFLIYFQGNSAPDKSGLPSDRFSAERTGGSVSTLTIQRTQQEDSAVYLCASSHPAQETQYFGPGTRLLVL.

The V gene is TRBV6-1, the J gene TRBJ1-1; 7 bases fit TRBD1. CDR1 and CDR2 (germline): MNHNS, SASEGT. Unmatched junction bases numbered 0, after V lost 4 bases and J lost 1 base. This CDR3 is built from 13 residues. The CDR3 DNA is TGTGCCAGCAGTGCAGGGGGGAACACTGAAGCTTTCTTT. It encodes CASSAGGNTEAFF.

This rearrangement joins TRBV11-3 to TRBJ1-5; D possibly corresponds to TRBD1 (5 bases). V lost 1 base, J lost 0 bases, and 19 bases lay in between. This CDR3 has 19 residues. The germline gives CDR1 SGHNT, CDR2 YENEEA. The CDR3 bases are TGTGCCAGCAGCTTAGGGGCCAGGGATGAGTTGTGTAGCAATCAGCCCCAGCATTTT. This sequence encodes CASSLGARDELCSNQPQHF. Full variable domain (outside the CDR3, taken from reference TRBV11-3 and TRBJ1-5): EAGVVQSPRYKIIEKKQPVAFWCNPISGHNTLYWYLQNLGQGPELLIRYENEEAVDDSQLPKDRFSAERLKGVDSTLKIQPAELGDSAVYLCASSLGARDELCSNQPQHFGDGTRLSIL.

The rearrangement joins TRBV4-1 to TRBJ1-5; D might be TRBD1 (5 bases). The CDR3 loop spans 18 amino acids. CDR1 and CDR2 (germline): MGHRA, YSYEKL. Trimming left V 3 bases short and J 6 bases short, with 24 bases between. CDR3: CASSHLSGGLARGQPQHF. CDR3 in DNA: TGCGCCAGCAGCCATCTATCCGGGGGGTTAGCGCGTGGTCAGCCCCAGCATTTT.

The genes are TRBV7-9 and TRBJ2-6; D remains ambiguous. Germline loops: CDR1 SEHNR, CDR2 FQNEAQ (reference sequence). CDR3 length: 13 residues. V was trimmed by 3 bases and J by 2 bases, leaving 2 bases between them. The CDR3: CASSLAGANVLTF. DNA for the CDR3: TGTGCCAGCAGCTTGGCTGGGGCCAACGTCCTGACTTTC.

The chain has TRBV4-1 and TRBJ1-3; D not resolved. CDR3 length: 18 amino acids. Germline CDR1 MGHRA, CDR2 YSYEKL. Trimming removed 1 base from V and 4 bases from J, with 20 bases in between. This CDR3 is CASSQVSLTGVLGNTIYF. The CDR3 DNA reads TGCGCCAGCAGCCAAGTTTCGCTTACGGGCGTCTTAGGAAACACCATATATTTT.

This clone was observed a single time. The chain is built from TRBV4-3 and TRBJ1-1; D call uncertain. Trimming removed 1 base from V and 0 bases from J, with 6 bases in between. The CDR3 contains 14 residues. CDR1 is LGHNA, CDR2 YSLEER, per germline. CDR3 nucleotide sequence: TGCGCCAGCAGCCAAGTACTGATGAACACTGAAGCTTTCTTT. It translates to CASSQVLMNTEAFF.

The genes are TRBV28 and TRBJ1-1; D perhaps matches TRBD1 (6 bases). Germline CDR1 MDHEN, CDR2 SYDVKM. This CDR3 is 16 amino acids long. V lost 4 bases and J 0 bases, leaving 15 bases between the germline ends. This CDR3 is CASSSVGHFMNTEAFF. CDR3 coding DNA: TGTGCCAGCAGTTCGGTGGGACACTTCATGAACACTGAAGCTTTCTTT.

The chain carries TRBV9 and TRBJ1-1; the D gene is possibly TRBD1 (5 bases). The CDR3 consists of 14 residues. Germline CDR1 SGDLS, CDR2 YYNGEE. Trimming removed 3 bases at V and 1 base at J, with 10 bases between. CDR3 nucleotides: TGTGCCAGCAGCGCCTCAGGGACGAACACTGAAGCTTTCTTT. Its protein product is CASSASGTNTEAFF.

This clone was seen once. V is TRBV7-9 and J is TRBJ1-1, with a weak D call TRBD1 (5 bases). V dropped 5 bases and J dropped 5 bases, with 18 bases sitting between them. CDR3 length: 15 residues. Germline lookup yields CDR1 SEHNR and CDR2 FQNEAQ (reference sequence). CDR3 loop: CASSQHSGAWTEAFF. The CDR3 DNA sequence: TGTGCCAGCAGCCAACACTCCGGGGCTTGGACTGAAGCTTTCTTT.

The V and J genes are TRBV27 and TRBJ1-5; TRBD1 agrees at 10 bases. The V gene end was trimmed by 5 bases and the J gene end by 3 bases; junction bases not matched to a gene: 13. Germline CDR1 reads MNHEY; CDR2 reads SMNVEV (reference sequence). There are 18 residues in the CDR3. The CDR3: CASSPRGTGTGDNQPQHF. In DNA, the CDR3 is TGTGCCAGCAGTCCGCGCGGAACCGGGACAGGGGACAATCAGCCCCAGCATTTT.

V gene TRBV7-2 combines with J gene TRBJ2-7; D is ambiguous. The V end was cut by 1 base, the J end by 1 base, with 11 bases between. CDR3 size: 15 residues. The V gene's germline CDR1 is SGHTA and CDR2 FQGNSA. The CDR3 loop reads CASSLGQDGSYEQYF. CDR3 in DNA: TGTGCCAGCAGCTTAGGCCAAGACGGGTCCTACGAGCAGTACTTC.

The V gene is TRBV10-1, the J gene TRBJ1-2; D might be TRBD1 (6 bases). Germline V lookup: CDR1 WNHNN, CDR2 SYGVQD (reference sequence). Trimming cost V 0 bases and J 8 bases, with 16 bases left between them. The CDR3 is 15 residues long. The chain's CDR3 is CASSESLPGAGGYTF. The CDR3 DNA sequence: TGCGCCAGCAGTGAGTCGCTCCCAGGGGCGGGAGGCTACACCTTC.

The chain is built from TRBV5-1 and TRBJ2-5, with D perhaps matching TRBD2 (6 bases). Trimming pared 0 bases from V and 5 bases from J, leaving 14 bases between. The CDR3 covers 15 residues. Germline CDR1 SGHRS, CDR2 YFSETQ. The CDR3 loop reads CASSLDGSSGETQYF. The CDR3 region has the DNA TGCGCCAGCAGCTTGGATGGGTCAAGCGGGGAGACCCAGTACTTC. The full variable domain, completed using reference TRBV5-1 and TRBJ2-5, is KAGVTQTPRYLIKTRGQQVTLSCSPISGHRSVSWYQQTPGQGLQFLFEYFSETQRNKGNFPGRFSGRQFSNSRSEMNVSTLELGDSALYLCASSLDGSSGETQYFGPGTRLLVL.

The gene calls are TRBV7-2 and TRBJ2-7; 8 positions match TRBD1. This CDR3 has 13 amino acids. Germline V gene data show CDR1 as SGHTA and CDR2 as FQGNSA. J was trimmed by 12 bases and V by 0 bases; bases with no gene match: 7. CDR3 DNA: TGTGCCAGCAGCTTAGCAAGACAGGGGAAGGGGTACTTC. This codes for CASSLARQGKGYF.

This chain connects TRBV6-1 to TRBJ1-5; tentatively, D is TRBD1 (5 bases). This CDR3 region has 16 residues. CDR1 is MNHNS, CDR2 SASEGT, per germline. The V end lost 3 bases, the J end lost 7 bases, and 19 bases lay between the germline ends. The CDR3 region is CASSDYHWGKGQPQHF. The CDR3 coding sequence is TGTGCCAGCAGTGATTATCATTGGGGTAAGGGGCAGCCCCAGCATTTT.

The chain links TRBV4-3 to TRBJ1-6; possible D gene TRBD1, 5 bases. V lost 0 bases, J lost 8 bases, and 14 bases lay in between. CDR3 size: 16 residues. Germline V CDR1 and CDR2: LGHNA, YSLEER. The CDR3 reads CASSQDYDSRYSPLHF. CDR3 nucleotides: TGCGCCAGCAGCCAAGATTATGACAGTAGGTATTCACCCCTCCACTTT.

Here the CDR3 reads CAWSGPSGPDTQYF. CDR3 nucleotide sequence: TGTGCCTGGAGTGGGCCTTCAGGCCCAGATACGCAGTATTTT. The chain links TRBV30 to TRBJ2-3; D call uncertain. Germline V lookup: CDR1 GTSNPN, CDR2 SVGIG (reference sequence). The ends were cut back, 1 base at V and 4 bases at J, with 12 bases in the middle. This CDR3 is built from 14 residues.

The rearrangement joins TRBV21-1 to TRBJ2-2; the tabulated D call, TRBD2, remains unverified against the DNA. TRBV21-1 is an annotated pseudogene. CDR3 length: 15 amino acids. The CDR3 coding sequence is TGTGCCAGCAGCAAGGCGGGGGTGAACACCGGGGAGCTGTTTTTT. This sequence encodes CASSKAGVNTGELFF.

This sequence joins TRBV19 and TRBJ2-7; 11 nucleotides line up with TRBD2. This CDR3 comprises 17 residues. CDR1 and CDR2 from the germline V gene are LNHDA and SQIVND (reference sequence). The V segment lost 1 base and the J segment 1 base; nucleotides outside the gene matches: 6. The CDR3 DNA reads as TGTGCCAGTAGTATAGGGGTGACTAGCGGGGCTTCCTACGAGCAGTACTTC. Translation gives CASSIGVTSGASYEQYF.

CDR3 sequence reads: CASSQEGLQHTEAFF. The CDR3 DNA reads as TGTGCCAGCAGCCAAGAGGGCCTCCAGCACACTGAAGCTTTCTTT. The V and J genes are TRBV14 and TRBJ1-1; D gene uncertain. CDR1 and CDR2 (germline): SGHDN, FVKESK. Between the trimmed V and J ends, which lost 0 bases and 3 bases, there was a span of 11 bases. CDR3 size: 15 residues.

The chain recombines TRBV4-1 with TRBJ1-2; D uncertain. V shed 2 bases and J shed 8 bases, with 6 bases lying between them. The CDR3 is 11 amino acids. Germline loops: CDR1 MGHRA, CDR2 YSYEKL. The CDR3 is CASSQPGGYTF. The CDR3, as DNA: TGCGCCAGCAGCCAACCAGGAGGCTACACCTTC.

This chain uses TRBV30 with TRBJ2-7; D is unclear. V lost 0 bases and J 3 bases, leaving 15 bases between the germline ends. Germline V gives CDR1 GTSNPN, CDR2 SVGIG (reference sequence). This CDR3 is 15 amino acids long. The CDR3: CAWSVGLRVFYEQYF. Here the CDR3 DNA reads TGTGCCTGGAGTGTAGGGTTAAGGGTATTCTACGAGCAGTACTTC.

There are a few counts of this clone. This chain links TRBV19 with TRBJ2-3; 7 positions agree with TRBD2. CDR1 is LNHDA and CDR2 is SQIVND in the germline V gene (reference sequence). J lost 1 base, V lost 5 bases, and 6 bases had no gene match. This CDR3 spans 15 amino acids. The DNA for the CDR3 is TGTGCCAGTAGTCTCCGGGACTACGGCACAGATACGCAGTATTTT. Translated, it gives CASSLRDYGTDTQYF.